Listed here are 22 T cell receptor beta chains from one sample, sequenced in a study of T cell changes during pregnancy in multiple sclerosis. Clones were sequenced by immunoSEQ multiplex PCR, and TCRdb holds only the in-frame ones, with some missing. The sample lists tens of thousands of clones, 90% seen once, with roughly 4.5% in the top ten. Sample: CD8+ T cells from peripheral blood mononuclear cells, taken in the second trimester of pregnancy. These receptors were taken from a female donor with multiple sclerosis, enrolled in a pregnancy study.

The genes are TRBV5-1 and TRBJ2-2; D possibly corresponds to TRBD1 (6 bases). Germline values: CDR1 SGHRS, CDR2 YFSETQ. This CDR3 is 14 amino acids long. V was cut by 4 bases and J by 8 bases, with 15 bases left in between. This CDR3 reads CASSVDRRLGELFF. CDR3 nucleotide sequence: TGCGCCAGCAGCGTCGACAGGAGGTTAGGGGAGCTGTTTTTT.

The chain has TRBV7-5 and TRBJ1-5. TRBV7-5 is shown as a pseudogene. The CDR3 length is 14 residues. CDR3 protein: CARSLSYSNQPQHF. The DNA of the CDR3 is TGTGCCAGAAGCTTAAGCTATAGCAATCAGCCCCAGCATTTT.

This clone has only one observation. The V gene is TRBV7-6, the J gene TRBJ2-1; maybe TRBD1 (6 bases). The V gene's germline CDR1 is SGHVS and CDR2 FNYEAQ. The CDR3 sequence is 11 residues long. V was pared by 5 bases and J by 10 bases, with 9 bases between. The CDR3 reads CASSPGTEQFF. CDR3 nucleotides: TGTGCCAGCAGCCCTGGGACAGAGCAGTTCTTC.

The CDR3 nucleotides are TGTGCCAGTAGTACCGGACTAGCGGCCTACTTC. Protein: CASSTGLAAYF. The chain is built from TRBV19 and TRBJ2-5; 10 bases map to TRBD2. V was pared by 4 bases and J by 14 bases, with 4 bases of the junction left unmatched. This CDR3 is 11 amino acids long. From germline, CDR1 is LNHDA and CDR2 SQIVND (reference sequence).

The gene calls are TRBV13 and TRBJ2-3; 12 nucleotides match TRBD2. The germline V gene encodes CDR1 PRHDT and CDR2 FYEKMQ (reference sequence). The CDR3 length is 15 residues. V was clipped by 3 bases and J by 3 bases; unmatched bases: 1. The CDR3 nucleotides are TGTGCCAGCAGCTTCACTAGCGGGGGGACAGATACGCAGTATTTT. Translating it yields CASSFTSGGTDTQYF. Full variable domain (remainder filled in from reference TRBV13 and TRBJ2-3): AAGVIQSPRHLIKEKRETATLKCYPIPRHDTVYWYQQGPGQDPQFLISFYEKMQSDKGSIPDRFSAQQFSDYHSELNMSSLELGDSALYFCASSFTSGGTDTQYFGPGTRLTVL.

The chain is built from TRBV9 and TRBJ1-4; D perhaps matches TRBD1 (5 bases). V was pared by 3 bases and J by 11 bases, with 20 bases between. This CDR3 contains 15 residues. Germline lookup yields CDR1 SGDLS and CDR2 YYNGEE. This CDR3 is CASSGDGRAAAKLFF. The CDR3 nucleotides are TGTGCCAGCAGCGGCGATGGCAGGGCCGCGGCTAAACTGTTTTTT.

The chain combines TRBV12-5 with TRBJ1-1, with TRBD1 identical over 11 bases. The CDR3 runs to 15 residues. The germline gives CDR1 LGHNT, CDR2 FRNRAP. J gave up 1 base and V 4 bases, and 2 bases lay outside the gene matches. The CDR3 coding sequence is TGTGCTAGTGGTTGGGACAGGGGGGGGAACACTGAAGCTTTCTTT. Translation: CASGWDRGGNTEAFF.

V is TRBV6-1 and J is TRBJ1-5; 10 bases align to TRBD1. Trimming removed 2 bases from V and 6 bases from J; junction bases left unmatched: 7. This CDR3 spans 16 amino acids. The germline V gene encodes CDR1 MNHNS and CDR2 SASEGT. The CDR3 region has the DNA TGTGCCAGCAGTGAAAGCGCGACAGGGGGCGTTCAGCCCCAGCATTTT. This sequence encodes CASSESATGGVQPQHF.

This clone is a singleton in its sample. V and J are TRBV5-4 and TRBJ2-7; TRBD2 agrees at 15 bases. V dropped 7 bases and J dropped 2; count of bases not matched to a gene: 10. CDR3 length: 17 residues. In germline, CDR1 is SGHNT, CDR2 YYREEE (reference sequence). CDR3 residues: CASGGTSGRLGTYEQYF. Here the CDR3 DNA reads TGTGCCAGCGGGGGGACTAGCGGGAGGTTGGGCACCTACGAGCAGTACTTC. The variable domain in full, with the rest retrieved from reference TRBV5-4 and TRBJ2-7, is ETGVTQSPTHLIKTRGQQVTLRCSSQSGHNTVSWYQQALGQGPQFIFQYYREEENGRGNFPPRFSGLQFPNYSSELNVNALELDDSALYLCASGGTSGRLGTYEQYFGPGTRLTVT.

This rearrangement joins TRBV29-1 to TRBJ2-5; TRBD2 agrees at 7 bases. Germline V gives CDR1 SQVTM, CDR2 ANQGSEA. The trim removed 1 base at V and 5 bases at J, leaving 7 bases unmatched. This CDR3 spans 14 amino acids. CDR3 sequence: CSVEGGSGQETQYF. The CDR3 region has the DNA TGCAGCGTTGAAGGCGGGAGCGGTCAGGAGACCCAGTACTTC.

The rearrangement links TRBV29-1 to TRBJ2-1, with 8 bases lining up with TRBD1. Trimming cost V 6 bases and J 7 bases; bases outside gene matches: 2. The CDR3 runs to 11 residues. Germline V gene sequence: CDR1 SQVTM, CDR2 ANQGSEA. Here the CDR3 reads CSVRQGNEQFF. The CDR3 nucleotides are TGCAGCGTCCGACAGGGGAATGAGCAGTTCTTC.

The chain carries TRBV25-1 and TRBJ1-5, with 9 bases identical to TRBD1. From germline, CDR1 is MGHDK and CDR2 SYGVNS. J gave up 6 bases and V 6 bases, and 9 bases lay outside the gene matches. This CDR3 is built from 15 residues. Here the CDR3 DNA reads TGTGCCAGCAGCCCTGGACAGGGGTGTTGTCAGCCCCAGCATTTT. Amino acids: CASSPGQGCCQPQHF.

The DNA for the CDR3 is TGTGCCAGCAGCGACCGGGACAGAGCCTACGAGCAGTACTTC. It encodes CASSDRDRAYEQYF. The V call is TRBV9, the J call TRBJ2-7; 7 nucleotides agree with TRBD1. The CDR3 has 14 residues. Germline V CDR1 and CDR2: SGDLS, YYNGEE. V trimming: 3 bases; J trimming: 2 bases; junction bases outside the gene matches: 5.

For the CDR3, the DNA is TGCAGCGTTGAAGATCTTGCGGGGAACACTGAAGCTTTCTTT. Protein: CSVEDLAGNTEAFF. The gene calls are TRBV29-1 and TRBJ1-1; D unclear. Germline loops: CDR1 SQVTM, CDR2 ANQGSEA. V shed 0 bases and J shed 1 base, with 9 bases lying between them. This CDR3 is 14 amino acids long.

The chain couples TRBV4-2 to TRBJ2-5; D unresolved. V lost 0 bases and J lost 3, with 5 bases in between. This CDR3 region has 13 residues. Germline CDR1 reads LGHNA; CDR2 reads YNFKEQ. CDR3 sequence (DNA): TGTGCCAGCAGCCAAGATGCGGAAGAGACCCAGTACTTC. Residues: CASSQDAEETQYF.

The chain is built from TRBV10-1 and TRBJ2-2, with D unresolved. Germline CDR1 is WNHNN and CDR2 is SYGVQD (reference sequence). Trimming pared 5 bases from V and 0 bases from J, leaving 13 bases between. The CDR3 consists of 16 residues. This CDR3 reads CASSTTTLANTGELFF. In DNA form, the CDR3 reads TGCGCCAGCAGTACTACGACTCTCGCGAACACCGGGGAGCTGTTTTTT.

The chain couples TRBV7-9 to TRBJ1-2; TRBD1 aligns across 8 bases. The CDR3 has 14 amino acids. The V gene end was trimmed by 1 base and the J gene end by 6 bases; junction bases not matched to a gene: 4. The germline gives CDR1 SEHNR, CDR2 FQNEAQ (reference sequence). The CDR3 is CASSLGTGIHGYTF. In nucleotides, the CDR3 is TGTGCCAGCAGCTTAGGGACAGGGATCCATGGCTACACCTTC.

This clone was recorded only once. The CDR3 sequence: CASSQGTSGRGETQYF. The CDR3, as DNA: TGCGCCAGCAGCCAAGGGACTAGCGGGAGGGGAGAGACCCAGTACTTC. The rearrangement links TRBV4-1 to TRBJ2-5; 15 bases agree with TRBD2. Germline CDR1 reads MGHRA; CDR2 reads YSYEKL. V dropped 1 base and J dropped 4; count of bases not matched to a gene: 1. The CDR3 spans 16 residues.

The chain uses TRBV11-2 and TRBJ1-2, with TRBD1 matching 10 bases. After removal of 6 bases from V and 3 bases from J, the junction contained 10 bases not matched to a gene. The CDR3 is 16 amino acids. In germline, CDR1 is SGHAT, CDR2 FQNNGV. CDR3: CASSPGQGYNYYGYTF. The CDR3 region has the DNA TGTGCCAGCAGTCCGGGACAGGGGTACAACTACTATGGCTACACCTTC. Drawing the rest from reference TRBV11-2 and TRBJ1-2, the complete variable domain is EAGVAQSPRYKIIEKRQSVAFWCNPISGHATLYWYQQILGQGPKLLIQFQNNGVVDDSQLPKDRFSAERLKGVDSTLKIQPAKLEDSAVYLCASSPGQGYNYYGYTFGSGTRLTVV.

The chain recombines TRBV27 with TRBJ2-7; TRBD2 is a possible D gene (5 bases). V lost 9 bases and J 4 bases, leaving 13 bases between the germline ends. Looked up from germline, CDR1 is MNHEY and CDR2 is SMNVEV (reference sequence). The CDR3 is 12 amino acids. CDR3 coding DNA: TGTGCCAGTAGAACGGGGAGATACGAGCAGTACTTC. Protein product: CASRTGRYEQYF.

This chain links TRBV9 with TRBJ2-7, with 11 bases fitting TRBD1. Per the germline V gene, CDR1 is SGDLS and CDR2 is YYNGEE. J was trimmed by 3 bases and V by 4 bases; bases with no gene match: 9. The CDR3 is made up of 16 amino acids. CDR3 residues: CASSHTPGQGGYEQYF. The DNA for the CDR3 is TGTGCCAGCAGCCACACTCCGGGACAGGGGGGCTACGAGCAGTACTTC.

This chain joins TRBV27 and TRBJ2-3; D perhaps matches TRBD1 (5 bases). CDR3 length: 17 residues. Germline V gives CDR1 MNHEY, CDR2 SMNVEV (reference sequence). V was pared by 2 bases and J by 2 bases, with 17 bases between. CDR3 residues: CASSLTAGFRTTDTQYF. The CDR3 nucleotides read TGTGCCAGCAGTTTAACCGCAGGGTTTAGGACCACAGATACGCAGTATTTT.